These 20 T cell receptor beta chains originate from one sample sequenced in a study of cytomegalovirus exposure and HLA in healthy donors. Researchers ran the PCR with 60 Vbeta and 13 Jbeta primers. The data were produced by immunoSEQ multiplex PCR, yet TCRdb's version contains in-frame clones alone and is incomplete. Of around 150,000 clones in the sample, roughly 70% were seen once. The sequencing input was PBMCs. Source of these receptors: a man younger than 40 in good health and CMV-seropositive.

The chain couples TRBV23-1 to TRBJ1-4, with D maybe TRBD1 (5 bases). TRBV23-1 is known as an ORF, though its function is uncertain. This CDR3 comprises 19 residues. Trimming shortened V by 2 bases and J by 0 bases, and 19 bases separated the two germline ends. CDR3 in DNA: TGCGCCAGCAGTCAACAGATCATCAAACAGGATTCAACTAATGAAAAACTGTTTTTT. This translates into CASSQQIIKQDSTNEKLFF.

The chain joins TRBV20-1 to TRBJ2-1; possible D gene TRBD2, 6 bases. The CDR3 is 9 amino acids. Germline V gives CDR1 DFQATT, CDR2 SNEGSKA (reference sequence). V was shortened by 6 bases and J by 16 bases, with 13 bases between the two germline ends. The CDR3 loop is CSAGGEEFF. The CDR3 coding sequence is TGCAGTGCGGGCGGGGAGGAATTCTTC.

This clone was picked up a small number of times. CDR3 protein: CASSLGTTNTEAFF. In DNA, the CDR3 is TGCGCCAGCAGCTTGGGGACAACGAACACTGAAGCTTTCTTT. The gene calls are TRBV5-1 and TRBJ1-1; D might be TRBD1 (5 bases). The germline V gene encodes CDR1 SGHRS and CDR2 YFSETQ. The CDR3 contains 14 residues. V shed 0 bases and J shed 1 base, with 7 bases lying between them.

The chain has TRBV11-3 and TRBJ2-7, with D perhaps matching TRBD1 (6 bases). The CDR3 totals 13 residues. Germline values: CDR1 SGHNT, CDR2 YENEEA. The V gene lost 3 bases and the J gene lost 4 bases, with 10 bases spanning the gap. Written as DNA, the CDR3 is TGTGCCAGCAGCTTTGACGGGACATACGAGCAGTACTTC. Translation gives CASSFDGTYEQYF.

This clone was counted only a few times. The CDR3 DNA reads TGTGCCAGCGGAGGCAGGGGGCAAAGAGAGACCCAGTACTTC. Its translation: CASGGRGQRETQYF. V is TRBV2 and J is TRBJ2-5; 8 nucleotides agree with TRBD1. Germline-derived CDR1 and CDR2 are SNHLY and FYNNEI. This CDR3 contains 14 residues. V gave up 8 bases and J gave up 4 bases; unmatched junction bases: 9.

V and J are TRBV28 and TRBJ1-5, with D uncertain. V was clipped by 2 bases and J by 3 bases, with 11 bases between them. Germline CDR1 is MDHEN and CDR2 is SYDVKM. The CDR3 sequence is 15 residues long. The CDR3 here is CASSLDIAVNQPQHF. The DNA of the CDR3 is TGTGCCAGCAGTTTAGACATCGCCGTCAATCAGCCCCAGCATTTT.

With regard to this clone: The sample has other DNA sequences that encode this CDR3 too. The chain uses TRBV10-1 and TRBJ1-1, with 7 bases fitting TRBD1. The V segment lost 3 bases and the J segment 1 base; nucleotides outside the gene matches: 2. The CDR3 loop spans 14 amino acids. Germline V lookup: CDR1 WNHNN, CDR2 SYGVQD (reference sequence). Here the CDR3 reads CASSDGTENTEAFF. For the CDR3, the DNA is TGCGCCAGCAGTGACGGGACAGAGAACACTGAAGCTTTCTTT.

This clone came up a few times. This chain links TRBV7-3 with TRBJ2-2; D not certain. Germline CDR1 is SGHTA and CDR2 is FQGTGA. CDR3 size: 14 residues. The V and J ends lost 5 bases and 1 base respectively, with 8 bases between them. The CDR3 sequence is CASSPNRNTGELFF. DNA of the CDR3: TGTGCCAGCAGCCCAAACAGGAACACCGGGGAGCTGTTTTTT.

This chain connects TRBV2 to TRBJ2-7, with 7 bases aligning to TRBD2. The length of the CDR3 is 14 residues. The ends lost 9 bases at V and 7 bases at J; junction bases unmatched: 15. Germline V gene lookup returns CDR1 SNHLY and CDR2 FYNNEI. CDR3 in amino acids: CASLAEPTSGEQYF. In nucleotides, the CDR3 is TGTGCCAGTCTAGCGGAGCCGACCTCGGGGGAGCAGTACTTC.

This rearrangement joins TRBV5-1 to TRBJ2-7; TRBD1 is a possible D gene (6 bases). Germline CDR1 is SGHRS and CDR2 is YFSETQ. The CDR3 is 15 residues long. Trimming shortened V by 0 bases and J by 0 bases, and 10 bases separated the two germline ends. The CDR3 nucleotides read TGCGCCAGCAGCTTGGCCGGGACACGCTCCTACGAGCAGTACTTC. Protein: CASSLAGTRSYEQYF.

This clone has just one count. The J gene is TRBJ2-3, the V gene TRBV19; TRBD2 matches at 9 bases. Trimming cost V 6 bases and J 6 bases; bases outside gene matches: 10. Germline V gene data show CDR1 as LNHDA and CDR2 as SQIVND (reference sequence). The CDR3 sequence is 15 residues long. CDR3 nucleotide sequence: TGTGCCAGTAGCTCCGGGACTAGCCGCCCGGATACGCAGTATTTT. Amino acids: CASSSGTSRPDTQYF.

This chain joins TRBV19 and TRBJ2-1; 12 bases are shared with TRBD2. Germline CDR1 and CDR2: LNHDA and SQIVND (reference sequence). The CDR3 runs to 14 residues. The ends lost 5 bases at V and 6 bases at J; junction bases unmatched: 2. CDR3 protein: CASSLAGGPNEQFF. The CDR3 DNA is TGTGCCAGTAGTCTAGCGGGAGGGCCCAATGAGCAGTTCTTC. Combining the CDR3 with reference TRBV19 and TRBJ2-1 gives the whole variable domain DGGITQSPKYLFRKEGQNVTLSCEQNLNHDAMYWYRQDPGQGLRLIYYSQIVNDFQKGDIAEGYSVSREKKESFPLTVTSAQKNPTAFYLCASSLAGGPNEQFFGPGTRLTVL.

This chain uses TRBV6-5 with TRBJ1-1; 7 bases align to TRBD1. The germline V gene has CDR1 MNHEY and CDR2 SVGAGI. Trimming at V came to 8 bases and at J to 5 bases, leaving 11 bases not matched to a gene. This CDR3 is built from 14 residues. CDR3 in amino acids: CASHRGGSGTEAFF. CDR3 in DNA: TGTGCCAGCCACAGGGGTGGCAGTGGAACTGAAGCTTTCTTT.

The genes are TRBV27 and TRBJ2-7; 9 positions agree with TRBD2. The trim removed 7 bases at V and 3 bases at J, leaving 1 base unmatched. The CDR3 totals 12 residues. In germline, CDR1 is MNHEY, CDR2 SMNVEV (reference sequence). CDR3 coding DNA: TGTGCCAGCATGACTAGCGGCTACGAGCAGTACTTC. It codes for CASMTSGYEQYF.

In regard to this clone: A much more abundant neighbour one base away suggests this may be a read error. J is TRBJ1-5 and V is TRBV5-6; D is unresolved. This CDR3 comprises 14 residues. Germline V gene lookup returns CDR1 SGHDT and CDR2 YYEEEE. The CDR3 reads CASSEGLSTQPQHF. In nucleotides, the CDR3 is TGTGCCAGCAGCGAGGGCCTGAGCACTCAGCCCCAGCATTTT.

This clone was seen a single time. J is TRBJ2-7 and V is TRBV27; D gene unclear. Trimming cost V 2 bases and J 5 bases, with 10 bases left between them. Germline V gene lookup returns CDR1 MNHEY and CDR2 SMNVEV (reference sequence). The CDR3 runs 13 residues. Here the CDR3 DNA reads TGTGCCAGCAGTTTAGGTAAGGAGAACGAGCAGTACTTC. Encoded protein: CASSLGKENEQYF.

The gene calls are TRBV4-1 and TRBJ2-2, with D tentatively TRBD1 (5 bases). CDR1 is MGHRA, CDR2 YSYEKL, per germline. The CDR3 is 17 residues long. Between the trimmed V and J ends, which lost 3 bases and 7 bases, there was a span of 21 bases. The CDR3 DNA is TGCGCCAGCAGCCAGGTGGGTCGGCAGGGCTTCGGCGGGGAGCTGTTTTTT. The encoded protein is CASSQVGRQGFGGELFF.

J is TRBJ2-3 and V is TRBV9; 9 positions agree with TRBD2. Looked up from germline, CDR1 is SGDLS and CDR2 is YYNGEE. Trimming took 0 bases from V and 1 from J; bases not matched to a gene: 6. The CDR3 extends over 17 amino acids. The CDR3 region has the DNA TGTGCCAGCAGCGTAGGAGATCTAGCGGGACGCACAGATACGCAGTATTTT. Translation gives CASSVGDLAGRTDTQYF.

J is TRBJ2-7 and V is TRBV2; D remains unclear. Trimming left V 4 bases short and J 6 bases short, with 13 bases between. CDR3 length: 13 residues. In germline, CDR1 is SNHLY, CDR2 FYNNEI. The DNA for the CDR3 is TGTGCCAGCAGTGGATTGGGCCGCTCCGAGCAGTACTTC. Translated: CASSGLGRSEQYF.

There are a few counts of this clone. V and J are TRBV30 and TRBJ1-3; D not resolved. The CDR3 is 13 residues long. The germline CDR1 and CDR2 sequences are GTSNPN and SVGIG (reference sequence). The V gene lost 8 bases and the J gene lost 2 bases, with 13 bases spanning the gap. The CDR3 coding sequence is TGTGCCACCGAGTGGTTGCCTGGAAACACCATATATTTT. Translating gives CATEWLPGNTIYF.